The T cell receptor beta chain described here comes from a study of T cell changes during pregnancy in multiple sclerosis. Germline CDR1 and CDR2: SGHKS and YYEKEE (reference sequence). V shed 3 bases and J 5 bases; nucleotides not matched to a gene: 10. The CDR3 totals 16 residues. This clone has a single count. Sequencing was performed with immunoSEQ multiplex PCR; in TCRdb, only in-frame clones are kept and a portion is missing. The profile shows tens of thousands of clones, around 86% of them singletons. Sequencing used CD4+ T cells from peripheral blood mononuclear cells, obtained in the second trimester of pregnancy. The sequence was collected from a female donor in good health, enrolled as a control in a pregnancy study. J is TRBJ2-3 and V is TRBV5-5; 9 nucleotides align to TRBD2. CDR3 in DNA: TGTGCCAGCAGCTCAGGGGGACTAGCCGGGAGAGATACGCAGTATTTT. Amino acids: CASSSGGLAGRDTQYF.